The 30 T cell receptor beta chains given below trace back to one sample, sequenced in a study of blood T cells in healthy people across ages. The second PCR ran roughly 6 to 11 cycles with a sample-barcoded 5' primer and J-beta primers. TCRdb reanalysed the 5' RACE reads using MiXCR and keeps one entry per CDR3 protein. The repertoire consists of over 1.5 million distinct CDR3 sequences, with less than 50% occurring once and the leading ten covering 2.1%. The sequencing sample was made of blood. The origin of the receptors is a woman in her 40s in good health.

V gene TRBV6-2 or TRBV6-3 combines with J gene TRBJ2-4; a weak D match, TRBD1 (6 bases). From germline, CDR1 is MNHEY and CDR2 SVGEGT. Between the trimmed V and J ends, which lost 6 bases and 10 bases, there was a span of 19 bases. The CDR3 is 14 amino acids. For the CDR3, the DNA is TGTGCCAGCAGAGTTAGGGGGATCGGACCTATTCAGTACTTC. Translated, it gives CASRVRGIGPIQYF.

This clonotype was detected many times. CDR3 amino acids: CASSDSLRQFTPETQYF. In nucleotides, the CDR3 is TGTGCCAGCAGTGACTCGCTTAGACAGTTCACACCAGAGACCCAGTACTTC. The V gene is TRBV6-4, the J gene TRBJ2-5; D perhaps matches TRBD1 (5 bases). CDR1 and CDR2 from the germline V gene are MRHNA and SNTAGT. There are 17 residues in the CDR3. With 0 bases removed from V and 4 bases from J, the gap between germline ends came to 18 bases.

The chain recombines TRBV7-2 with TRBJ2-5; 8 positions match TRBD1. From germline, CDR1 is SGHTA and CDR2 FQGNSA. The CDR3 length is 15 residues. V trimming: 5 bases; J trimming: 3 bases; junction bases outside the gene matches: 8. The CDR3 DNA reads as TGTGCCAGCAGCACCCAGGGGGCCTCAAAAGAGACCCAGTACTTC. It is translated as CASSTQGASKETQYF.

The chain joins TRBV5-8 to TRBJ2-3; 7 bases match TRBD1. With V trimmed by 0 bases and J by 8 bases, 12 bases remained unmatched. The CDR3 extends over 16 amino acids. Germline-derived CDR1 and CDR2 are SGHTS and YDEGEE. CDR3 bases: TGTGCCAGCAGCTTGGTGCCGGGACAGAACTTTTTTACGCAGTATTTT. The encoded protein is CASSLVPGQNFFTQYF.

The chain couples TRBV5-1 to TRBJ1-1; D is possibly TRBD1 (5 bases). This CDR3 is built from 13 residues. V shed 4 bases and J shed 5 bases, with 12 bases lying between them. Per the germline V gene, CDR1 is SGHRS and CDR2 is YFSETQ. As DNA, the CDR3 is TGCGCCAGCAGCGTGATAGGGGAAACTGAAGCTTTCTTT. Protein: CASSVIGETEAFF.

In its sample, this clonotype was seen a few times. This chain uses TRBV28 with TRBJ2-3; no clear D. The CDR3 has 14 amino acids. V was clipped by 4 bases and J by 0 bases, with 8 bases between them. CDR1 and CDR2 (germline): MDHEN, SYDVKM. This CDR3 reads CASSSHSSTDTQYF. CDR3 DNA sequence: TGTGCCAGCAGTTCCCACTCGAGCACAGATACGCAGTATTTT.

The V and J genes are TRBV9 and TRBJ2-1; 14 positions match TRBD2. The germline V gene has CDR1 SGDLS and CDR2 YYNGEE. The V and J ends lost 4 bases and 9 bases, in that order; junction bases with no gene match: 9. The CDR3 runs to 16 residues. The chain's CDR3 is CASSPRTSGGRGEQFF. The CDR3 DNA is TGTGCCAGCAGCCCCCGGACTAGCGGGGGGAGGGGTGAGCAGTTCTTC.

The CDR3, as DNA: TGTGCCAGCAACTTGGGACTAGCGGACAATGAGCAGTACTTC. Translating it yields CASNLGLADNEQYF. V gene TRBV12-3 or TRBV12-4 combines with J gene TRBJ2-5; 11 bases are shared with TRBD2. The CDR3 length is 14 residues. The trim removed 7 bases at V and 11 bases at J, leaving 12 bases unmatched.

There are many counts of this clonotype. The chain recombines TRBV7-2 with TRBJ2-5, with D perhaps TRBD1 or TRBD2 (5 bases each). The V and J ends lost 2 bases and 2 bases respectively, with 12 bases between them. The CDR3 covers 15 residues. The germline CDR1 and CDR2 sequences are SGHTA and FQGNSA. The CDR3 nucleotides read TGTGCCAGCAGCTTATACCGGGACCGTCAAGAGACCCAGTACTTC. This encodes CASSLYRDRQETQYF.

This clonotype was observed a few times. This chain connects TRBV9 to TRBJ2-7; 11 bases map to TRBD1. Unmatched junction bases numbered 7, after V lost 7 bases and J lost 7 bases. The CDR3 spans 13 residues. The V gene's germline CDR1 is SGDLS and CDR2 YYNGEE. Written as DNA, the CDR3 is TGTGCCAGCGGGGGGACAGGGGGTAGGGAGCAGTACTTC. Translation gives CASGGTGGREQYF.

J is TRBJ2-1 and V is TRBV20-1; no firm D call. The CDR3 runs 12 residues. Germline values: CDR1 DFQATT, CDR2 SNEGSKA (reference sequence). The V gene lost 6 bases and the J gene lost 7 bases, with 13 bases spanning the gap. CDR3 amino acids: CSAKRPNNEQFF. CDR3 DNA sequence: TGCAGTGCAAAAAGGCCGAATAATGAGCAGTTCTTC.

The chain recombines TRBV12-3 or TRBV12-4 with TRBJ2-7; TRBD1 matches at 10 bases. The CDR3 runs to 16 residues. After removal of 8 bases from V and 6 bases from J, the junction contained 16 bases not matched to a gene. CDR3 protein: CASSPKTRTGGIEQYF. CDR3 coding DNA: TGTGCCAGCTCCCCTAAGACCCGGACAGGGGGTATCGAGCAGTACTTC.

V is TRBV20-1 and J is TRBJ2-1, with 7 bases fitting TRBD1. CDR1 DFQATT and CDR2 SNEGSKA come from the germline V gene (reference sequence). The CDR3 has 13 residues. Trimming at V came to 3 bases and at J to 7 bases, leaving 6 bases not matched to a gene. The CDR3: CSARGTVGNEQFF. The CDR3 nucleotides are TGCAGTGCTAGGGGGACAGTGGGTAATGAGCAGTTCTTC.

V and J are TRBV7-2 and TRBJ2-1, with 7 bases identical to TRBD1. V lost 7 bases to trimming and J lost 5 bases; unmatched junction nucleotides: 5. CDR1 is SGHTA, CDR2 FQGNSA, per germline. The CDR3 runs 13 residues. CDR3 loop: CASTFDRDNEQFF. As DNA, the CDR3 is TGTGCCAGCACCTTTGACAGGGACAATGAGCAGTTCTTC. Together with reference TRBV7-2 and TRBJ2-1, the CDR3 gives the full variable domain: GAGVSQSPSNKVTEKGKDVELRCDPISGHTALYWYRQSLGQGLEFLIYFQGNSAPDKSGLPSDRFSAERTGGSVSTLTIQRTQQEDSAVYLCASTFDRDNEQFFGPGTRLTVL.

The J gene is TRBJ2-7, the V gene TRBV28; TRBD1 is a possible D gene (5 bases). Germline CDR1 MDHEN, CDR2 SYDVKM. V shed 2 bases and J shed 3 bases, with 11 bases lying between them. CDR3 length equals 14 residues. The CDR3 nucleotides are TGTGCCAGCAGTTTACTAGGGGAAATCTACGAGCAGTACTTC. It yields the protein CASSLLGEIYEQYF.

The rearrangement joins TRBV18 to TRBJ1-2; D is possibly TRBD1 (5 bases). The V gene lost 5 bases and the J gene lost 6 bases, with 16 bases spanning the gap. The CDR3 has 14 amino acids. The germline V gene has CDR1 KGHSH and CDR2 LQKENI. As DNA, the CDR3 is TGTGCCAGCTCAACGATACAGGAAATTGATGGCTACACCTTC. The encoded protein is CASSTIQEIDGYTF.

The rearrangement joins TRBV20-1 to TRBJ2-3, with D possibly being TRBD2 (5 bases). The germline CDR1 and CDR2 sequences are DFQATT and SNEGSKA (reference sequence). The CDR3 extends over 17 amino acids. V was pared by 1 base and J by 0 bases, with 17 bases between. CDR3 nucleotides: TGCAGTGCTAGAGGGGCTAGCAGAGGGTCTAGCACAGATACGCAGTATTTT. Translating it yields CSARGASRGSSTDTQYF.

There are a few counts of this clonotype. The CDR3 bases are TGCAGCGCAAGAGCGGGGTATAGCACAGATACGCAGTATTTT. This translates into CSARAGYSTDTQYF. V and J are TRBV29-1 and TRBJ2-3, with 7 positions matching TRBD2. Germline V lookup: CDR1 SQVTM, CDR2 ANQGSEA. The V and J ends lost 7 bases and 0 bases, in that order; junction bases with no gene match: 7. CDR3 length equals 14 residues.

The chain uses TRBV29-1 and TRBJ2-1, with unresolved D. The CDR3 loop spans 10 amino acids. Germline-derived CDR1 and CDR2 are SQVTM and ANQGSEA. V gave up 4 bases and J gave up 8 bases, with 6 bases separating them. The CDR3 region has the DNA TGCAGCGTTGGGAACGATGAGCAGTTCTTC. This codes for CSVGNDEQFF.

This clonotype has only a few counts. The chain recombines TRBV20-1 with TRBJ2-5; either TRBD1 or TRBD2 may fit D (5 bases each). The CDR3 is made up of 12 amino acids. Trimming stripped 6 bases from V and 4 bases from J, with 12 bases between. Germline CDR1 reads DFQATT; CDR2 reads SNEGSKA (reference sequence). Written as DNA, the CDR3 is TGCAGTGCCGTGGGGGATCTAGAGACCCAGTACTTC. Translating it yields CSAVGDLETQYF.

The J gene is TRBJ2-5, the V gene TRBV6-2 or TRBV6-3, with TRBD2 identical over 8 bases. CDR1 and CDR2 from the germline V gene are MNHEY and SVGEGT. With 0 bases clipped from V and 2 bases from J, the junction kept 5 bases outside the gene matches. The CDR3 loop spans 16 amino acids. The CDR3 reads CASSYSTGLGQETQYF. CDR3 nucleotides: TGTGCCAGCAGTTACTCGACGGGACTAGGACAAGAGACCCAGTACTTC.

The chain joins TRBV24-1 to TRBJ1-1, with D maybe TRBD1 (5 bases). Germline CDR1 is KGHDR and CDR2 is SFDVKD. Trimming removed 2 bases from V and 4 bases from J, with 13 bases in between. CDR3 length: 15 amino acids. CDR3 loop: CATSDSRVASTEAFF. CDR3 nucleotides: TGTGCCACCAGTGATTCCAGGGTGGCCAGCACTGAAGCTTTCTTT.

This chain links TRBV20-1 with TRBJ1-5, with a possible D match to TRBD1 (6 bases). This CDR3 is built from 14 residues. The germline V and J ends were trimmed by 6 bases and 7 bases, with 19 bases remaining between them. Germline values: CDR1 DFQATT, CDR2 SNEGSKA (reference sequence). The DNA of the CDR3 is TGCAGTGCCCCCGAGGGGGGTTTGGGGCAGCCCCAGCATTTT. Its translation is CSAPEGGLGQPQHF.

Note on this clonotype: A read error may account for a junction end that differs from germline. The genes are TRBV18 and TRBJ2-3; a weak D match, TRBD1 (5 bases). Germline V CDR1 and CDR2: KGHSH, LQKENI. The CDR3 spans 12 residues. The CDR3 loop is CANSQEQDTQYF. The CDR3 DNA follows: TGTGCCAACTCACAGGAGCAAGATACGCAGTATTTT.

V is TRBV3-1 and J is TRBJ2-3; TRBD2 matches 12 bases. Germline V gene sequence: CDR1 LGHDT, CDR2 YNNKEL (reference sequence). The CDR3 has 17 residues. The junction had 7 bases not matched to a gene; V was cut back by 4 bases and J by 2 bases. The CDR3 sequence: CASSPRGLAGPTDTQYF. CDR3 coding DNA: TGTGCCAGCAGCCCCCGAGGACTAGCGGGACCCACAGATACGCAGTATTTT.

Turning to this clonotype: The junction and the germline gene differ at one end; a read error may be behind it. The rearrangement links TRBV6-5 to TRBJ1-1; unclear D gene. Looked up from germline, CDR1 is MNHEY and CDR2 is SVGAGI. This CDR3 region has 13 residues. In DNA form, the CDR3 reads TGTGACAGCAGTTCTCGCATGAACACTGAAGCTTTCTTT. Amino acids: CDSSSRMNTEAFF.

This clonotype was observed a few times. The CDR3 DNA reads TGTGCCAGCAGCGTCACAGGGGATAGGTACAATGAGCAGTTCTTC. Amino acids: CASSVTGDRYNEQFF. The V and J genes are TRBV7-2 and TRBJ2-1; 7 bases line up with TRBD1. Germline CDR1 reads SGHTA; CDR2 reads FQGNSA. The CDR3 loop spans 15 amino acids. V trimming: 5 bases; J trimming: 4 bases; junction bases outside the gene matches: 8.

On this clonotype itself: One end of the junction does not line up with germline, which may come from a read error. V gene TRBV12-3 or TRBV12-4 combines with J gene TRBJ1-2; D might be TRBD1 (6 bases). This CDR3 is 14 amino acids long. In DNA, the CDR3 is TGTGCCAGCACCGTGGGGGGGCAGAACTATGGCTGCACCTTC. This translates into CASTVGGQNYGCTF.

This clonotype was detected a few times. V is TRBV9 and J is TRBJ2-2; 9 nucleotides line up with TRBD1. Trimming took 2 bases from V and 2 from J; bases not matched to a gene: 4. CDR1 and CDR2 (germline): SGDLS, YYNGEE. This CDR3 is built from 16 residues. Here the CDR3 reads CASSVPGQGNTGELFF. CDR3 nucleotides: TGTGCCAGCAGCGTTCCGGGACAGGGCAACACCGGGGAGCTGTTTTTT.

V usage is TRBV12-3 or TRBV12-4 and J usage is TRBJ2-7; D gene uncertain. CDR3 length: 14 amino acids. V shed 7 bases and J shed 0 bases, with 13 bases lying between them. The CDR3, as DNA: TGTGCCAGCAATCCGGGCCCCAACTCCTACGAGCAGTACTTC. Protein: CASNPGPNSYEQYF.